Listed here is a single T cell receptor beta chain. Its antigen is currently unknown. The CDR3 covers 18 residues. The germline CDR1 and CDR2 sequences are MDHEN and SYDVKM. V was shortened by 8 bases and J by 0 bases, with 26 bases between the two germline ends. The record originates from a study of Tregs in tolerant kidney transplant recipients. Unstimulated regulatory T cells (CD4+CD25+CD127-), CD4+CD25- non-regulatory cells, CD4 and CD8 cells were FACS-sorted from thawed PBMCs. Study results and limitations: Antigen-driven expansion was suggested because donor-specific Tregs expanded more than all Tregs in tolerant patients. Nucleotide sequences could not be compared across some patients' samples due to primer changes.

TCRdb's copy holds only in-frame clones and misses some; the assay was immunoSEQ multiplex PCR. The sample carries about 110,000 clones, around 90% recorded once. The V call is TRBV28, the J call TRBJ2-7, with a weak D call TRBD2 (6 bases). Specimen: CD4+ T cells from blood, collected before the transplant. This sequence originates from a human donor who received a combined kidney and bone marrow transplant. DNA of the CDR3: TGTGCCAGCCGACCTAGAAAAGGGTTGCGGGGCCCCTCCTACGAGCAGTACTTC. Its translation: CASRPRKGLRGPSYEQYF.